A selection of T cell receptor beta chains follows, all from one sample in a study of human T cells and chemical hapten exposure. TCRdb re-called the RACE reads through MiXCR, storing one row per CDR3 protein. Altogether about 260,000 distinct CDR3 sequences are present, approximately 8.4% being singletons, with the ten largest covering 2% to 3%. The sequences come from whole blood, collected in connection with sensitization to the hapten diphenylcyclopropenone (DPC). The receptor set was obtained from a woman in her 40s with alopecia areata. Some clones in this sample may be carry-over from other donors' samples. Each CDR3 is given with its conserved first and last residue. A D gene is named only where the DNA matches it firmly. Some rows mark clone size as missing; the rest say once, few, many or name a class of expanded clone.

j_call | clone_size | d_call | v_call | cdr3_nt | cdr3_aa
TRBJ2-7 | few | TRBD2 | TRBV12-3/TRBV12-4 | TGTGCCAGCAGCCTTAGCGGGAGGGTCACCTACGAGCAGTACTTC | CASSLSGRVTYEQYF
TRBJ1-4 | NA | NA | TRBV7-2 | TGTGCCAGCAGCTTAGCGGCAGGGTCTAATGAAAAACTGTTTTTT | CASSLAAGSNEKLFF
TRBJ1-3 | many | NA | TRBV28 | TGTGCCAGCAGTTTATTCCGGGGAATGGGTGGAAACACCATATATTTT | CASSLFRGMGGNTIYF
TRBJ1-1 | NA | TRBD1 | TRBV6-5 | TGTGCCAGCAGTTACTTGGACAGGAGGAACACTGAAGCTTTCTTT | CASSYLDRRNTEAFF
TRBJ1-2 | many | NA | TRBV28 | TGTGCCAGCAGCTCTCGAGGTTCGGGGAACTATGGCTACACCTTC | CASSSRGSGNYGYTF
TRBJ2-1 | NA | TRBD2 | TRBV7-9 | TGTGTCAGCAGCTTGGGACTAGCGGGAGTTTGGTTCTTC | CVSSLGLAGVWFF
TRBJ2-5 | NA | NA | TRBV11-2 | TGTGCCAGCAGCCGCCCAGGGAGTGGGGAGACCCAGTACTTC | CASSRPGSGETQYF
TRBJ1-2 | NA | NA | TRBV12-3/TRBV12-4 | TGTGCCAGCAGCCCACGGCACATACCCTATGGCTACACCTTC | CASSPRHIPYGYTF
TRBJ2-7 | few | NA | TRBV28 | TGTGCCAGCAGAGGACCAGCCTACGAGCAGTACTTC | CASRGPAYEQYF
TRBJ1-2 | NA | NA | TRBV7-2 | TGTGCCAGCAGCTTAGCCAGAGGGCGTCATGGCTACACCTTC | CASSLARGRHGYTF
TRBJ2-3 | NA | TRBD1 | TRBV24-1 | TGTGCCACGGGGACAGGGTCCACAGATACGCAGTATTTT | CATGTGSTDTQYF
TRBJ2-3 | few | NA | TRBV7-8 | TGTGCCAGCAGCCCCAGGGTTGGGGGGATGGATACGCAGTATTTT | CASSPRVGGMDTQYF
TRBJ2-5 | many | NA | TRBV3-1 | TGTGCCAGCAGCCGAATCGAAGAGACCCAGTACTTC | CASSRIEETQYF
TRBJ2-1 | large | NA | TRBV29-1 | TGCAGCGTTAGGGCCCAAGGGGATGAGCAGTTCTTC | CSVRAQGDEQFF
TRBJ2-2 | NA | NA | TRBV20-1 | TGCGCCGAAACGCGGAACACCGGGGAGCTGTTTTTT | CAETRNTGELFF
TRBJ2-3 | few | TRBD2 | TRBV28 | TGTGCCAGCATACGGGAGGGCCACGGGGATACGCAGTATTTT | CASIREGHGDTQYF
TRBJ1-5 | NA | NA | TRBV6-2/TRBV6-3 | TGTGCCAGCAGTTACCGGCTCCAGTATAATCAGCCCCAGCATTTT | CASSYRLQYNQPQHF
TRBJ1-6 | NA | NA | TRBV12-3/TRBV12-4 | TGTGCCAGCAGTTTTGGGTCACCCCTCCACTTT | CASSFGSPLHF
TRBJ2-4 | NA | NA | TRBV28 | TGTGCCAGCAGTACAACGCGGATGGGAGACATTCAGTACTTC | CASSTTRMGDIQYF
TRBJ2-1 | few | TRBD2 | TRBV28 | TGTGCCAGCAGCTCGGGGGGGTCTAGAAATGAGCAGTTCTTC | CASSSGGSRNEQFF
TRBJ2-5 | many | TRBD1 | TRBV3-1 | TGTGCCAGCAGCCAACACGACAGGGGTGGCCAAGAGACCCAGTACTTC | CASSQHDRGGQETQYF
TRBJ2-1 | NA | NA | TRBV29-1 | TGCAGCCCCCAGGGCGCCAACAATGAGCAGTTCTTC | CSPQGANNEQFF
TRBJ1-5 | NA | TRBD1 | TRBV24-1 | TGTGCCACCAGTGGTGGACAGGGACCCAATCAGCCCCAGCATTTT | CATSGGQGPNQPQHF
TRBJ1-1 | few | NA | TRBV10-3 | TGTGCCATCAGTGTTCGGCAGGCGGGGAGCACTGAAGCTTTCTTT | CAISVRQAGSTEAFF
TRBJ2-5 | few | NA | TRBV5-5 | TGTGCCAGCAGCTTCTTACAGGCCCAAGAGACCCAGTACTTC | CASSFLQAQETQYF
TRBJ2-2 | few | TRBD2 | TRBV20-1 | TGCAGTGCTAGAGATTCCAGACTAGCGGGCCTACCCGGGGAGCTGTTTTTT | CSARDSRLAGLPGELFF
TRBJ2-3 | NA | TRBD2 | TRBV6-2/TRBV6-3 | TGTGCCAGCTCCTATGGCGGGAGCGTTCCAGATACGCAGTATTTT | CASSYGGSVPDTQYF
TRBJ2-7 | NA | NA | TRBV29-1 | TGCAGCGTTGTCCCGGGGTCGCGAGAGCAGTACTTC | CSVVPGSREQYF
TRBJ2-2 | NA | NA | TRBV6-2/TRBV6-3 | TGTGCCAGCAGTTTCCGTGGGGCTCGCACCGGGGAGCTGTTTTTT | CASSFRGARTGELFF
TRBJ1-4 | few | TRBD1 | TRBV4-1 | TGCGCCAGCAGCCAAGATGTGGGGGACAGGGCCGAAAAACTGTTTTTT | CASSQDVGDRAEKLFF
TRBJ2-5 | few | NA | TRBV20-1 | TGCAGTGCTAGAGATGGGGGACAAGAGACCCAGTACTTC | CSARDGGQETQYF
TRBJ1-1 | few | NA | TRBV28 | TGTGCCAGCAGCCTGTACGGGCTGGGGAACACTGAAGCTTTCTTT | CASSLYGLGNTEAFF
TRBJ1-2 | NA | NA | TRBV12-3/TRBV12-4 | TGTGCCAGCAGACCAACAGGGCGGTCTTATGGCTACACCTTC | CASRPTGRSYGYTF
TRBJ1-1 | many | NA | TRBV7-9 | TGTGCCAGCAGCCCCCGGGGCCTTACTGAAGCTTTCTTT | CASSPRGLTEAFF
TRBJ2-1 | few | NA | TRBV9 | TGTGCCAGCAGCGCAGGATCAAGCTCCTACAATGAGCAGTTCTTC | CASSAGSSSYNEQFF
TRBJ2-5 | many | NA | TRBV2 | TGTGCCAGCAGTGTCGCGGACCAAGAGACCCAGTACTTC | CASSVADQETQYF
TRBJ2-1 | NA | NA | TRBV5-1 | TGCGCCAGCAGCTACTCCCAGGGCTCCCTCACGAATGAGCAGTTCTTC | CASSYSQGSLTNEQFF
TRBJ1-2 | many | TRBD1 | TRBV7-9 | TGTGCCAGCAGCTGGCCGGGACAGGGGATCCCGGGCTACACCTTC | CASSWPGQGIPGYTF
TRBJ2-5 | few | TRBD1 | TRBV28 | TGTGCCAGCAGCCCACCGGGACAGGGGGCTCGAGAGACCCAGTACTTC | CASSPPGQGARETQYF
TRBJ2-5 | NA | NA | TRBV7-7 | TGTGCTAGCAGCTTAGCTAGGGATGAGACCCAGTACTTC | CASSLARDETQYF
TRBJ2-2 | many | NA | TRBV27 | NA | CASSSSTSPGELFF
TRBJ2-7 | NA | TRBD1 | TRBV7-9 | TGTGCCAGCAGCACCTGGACAGGGTGGAGTTACGAGCAGTACTTC | CASSTWTGWSYEQYF
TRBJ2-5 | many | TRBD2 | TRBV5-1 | TGCGCCAGCAGCTTGACTAGCGGAGACCAAGAGACCCAGTACTTC | CASSLTSGDQETQYF
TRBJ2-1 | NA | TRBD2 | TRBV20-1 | TGCAGTGCTAGGCGGACTAGCAATGAGCAGTTCTTC | CSARRTSNEQFF
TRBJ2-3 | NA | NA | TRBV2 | TGTGCCAGCAGTGTGCGGGCCGTGACAGATACGCAGTATTTT | CASSVRAVTDTQYF
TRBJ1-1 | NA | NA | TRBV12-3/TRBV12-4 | TGTGCCAGCAGTACCCTCCGTGGTTTCATTGAAGCTTTCTTT | CASSTLRGFIEAFF
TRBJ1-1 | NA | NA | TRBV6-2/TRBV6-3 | TGTGCCAGCAGTGCACACTCCAACCAGAACACTGAAGCTTTCTTT | CASSAHSNQNTEAFF
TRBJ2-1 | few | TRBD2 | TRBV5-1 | TGCGCCAGCAGCTTGGCAACTAGCGGAAACAATGAGCAGTTCTTC | CASSLATSGNNEQFF
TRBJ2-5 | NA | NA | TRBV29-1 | TGCAGCGTCGCCCGACTCAACCTACAAGAGACCCAGTACTTC | CSVARLNLQETQYF
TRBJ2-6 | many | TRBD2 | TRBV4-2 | TGTGCCAGCAGCCAAGATGCGGGGGGCGCTGGGGCCAACGTCCTGACTTTC | CASSQDAGGAGANVLTF
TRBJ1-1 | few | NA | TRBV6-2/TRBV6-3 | TGTGCCAGTAATAGGGGTACTAACACTGAAGCTTTCTTT | CASNRGTNTEAFF
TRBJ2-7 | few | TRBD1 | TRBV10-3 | TGTGCCATCAGTGTGGGGACAGGGAACTACGAGCAGTACTTC | CAISVGTGNYEQYF
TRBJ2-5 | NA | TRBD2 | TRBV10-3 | TGTGCCATCAGTGAAGGGCTAGCGGGAGTACGGGAGACCCAGTACTTC | CAISEGLAGVRETQYF
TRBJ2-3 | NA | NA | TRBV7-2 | TGTGCCAGCAGCTTAATCGGCGGGAGCACAGATACGCAGTATTTT | CASSLIGGSTDTQYF
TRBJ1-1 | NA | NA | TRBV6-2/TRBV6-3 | TGTGCCAGCAGGCCCACACAGCCCGCTGAAGCTTTCTTT | CASRPTQPAEAFF
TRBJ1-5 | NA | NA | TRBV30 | TGTGCCTGGAGGGGCGGCGGGGGGCAGCCCCAGCATTTT | CAWRGGGGQPQHF
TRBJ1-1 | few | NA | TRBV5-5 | TGTGCCAGCAGCTTGGTTGAAGGTCTGGTTTTGAACACTGAAGCTTTCTTT | CASSLVEGLVLNTEAFF
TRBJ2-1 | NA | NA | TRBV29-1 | TGCAGCGTTGGGCTGAGCTACAATGAGCAGTTCTTC | CSVGLSYNEQFF
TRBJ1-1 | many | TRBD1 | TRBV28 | TGTGCCAGCAGGCCACCGATTTACAGGGGAGGCACTGAAGCTTTCTTT | CASRPPIYRGGTEAFF
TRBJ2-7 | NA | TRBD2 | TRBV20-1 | TGCAGTGCTAGAGATTGGGGTACTAGCGGGAGCTACGAGCAGTACTTC | CSARDWGTSGSYEQYF